The text below deals with one T cell receptor (beta chain). Trimming left V 4 bases short and J 5 bases short, with 25 bases between. This CDR3 contains 18 residues. In the study's own analysis: The authors estimated nucleated cell counts from reference gene primer amplification. Generated by immunoSEQ multiplex PCR, the TCRdb table keeps only in-frame clones and is missing some. The D gene and trimming were derived from the DNA, and the V and J assignments and clone size from that table. The data show some 70,000 clones, 83% seen once. The sample is drawn from a study of blood T cell repertoires in COVID-19. Study information: The United States, Italy and Spain provided the acute and convalescent COVID-19 samples.

This TCR derives from a man aged 50 to 60 with active COVID-19. Sequenced sample: peripheral blood. The chain is built from TRBV5-3 and TRBJ2-1, with D possibly being TRBD2 (5 bases). TRBV5-3 is treated as an ORF (open reading frame) with a function not yet certain. The DNA of the CDR3 is TGTGCCAGAAGCCCCAGCCCCTGGCCTTACCTGGAGGACAATGAGCAGTTCTTC. It encodes CARSPSPWPYLEDNEQFF.